Detailed here is one T cell receptor (beta chain). No antigen is known for it. Measured with immunoSEQ multiplex PCR; TCRdb has only the in-frame clones, and not every one. Here the sample spans about 68,000 clones, roughly 85% being singletons. The data were taken from a study of radiotherapy plus CTLA-4 blockade in lung cancer. On the study more broadly: Across the patients, objective responses occurred in 18%, and disease control in under 40%. Broader study findings: Blood saw expansion of tumor-derived TCR clones after radiotherapy plus ipilimumab.

The CDR3 runs 14 residues. Per germline, CDR1 SGDLS and CDR2 YYNGEE. The germline V and J ends were trimmed by 0 bases and 2 bases, with 7 bases remaining between them. The sample consisted of peripheral blood, taken from a patient treated with radiotherapy plus ipilimumab. The source is a human donor with non-small cell lung cancer who had a complete response to radiotherapy plus ipilimumab. The rearrangement uses TRBV9 and TRBJ2-3; D unresolved. DNA for the CDR3: TGTGCCAGCAGCGTAGCAACCTACACAGATACGCAGTATTTT. It yields the protein CASSVATYTDTQYF.